These 32 T cell receptor beta chains originate from one sample sequenced in a study of early stage breast cancer tumors. The table came from immunoSEQ multiplex PCR; TCRdb's copy has only in-frame clones and leaves some out. The sample has roughly 48,000 clones; around 83% are singletons. The sequenced sample consisted of blood. These receptors came from a person aged 45-60 years with breast cancer.

The rearrangement joins TRBV6-5 to TRBJ2-6; weak D call: TRBD2 (6 bases). The length of the CDR3 is 16 residues. CDR1 is MNHEY, CDR2 SVGAGI, per germline. Trimming cost V 2 bases and J 3 bases, with 11 bases left between them. CDR3 bases: TGTGCCAGCAGTTACACCTTCGGGAGTGGGGCCAACGTCCTGACTTTC. Its protein product is CASSYTFGSGANVLTF.

The J gene is TRBJ2-7, the V gene TRBV5-1; D is tentatively TRBD1 or TRBD2 (7 bases each). The CDR3 extends over 19 amino acids. V gave up 2 bases and J gave up 4 bases, with 28 bases separating them. Germline CDR1 and CDR2: SGHRS and YFSETQ. Here the CDR3 DNA reads TGCGCCAGCAGCTTTTCCGCGACAGGGAGCGGAGCGGGAATGTACGAGCAGTACTTC. Protein sequence: CASSFSATGSGAGMYEQYF. Variable domain in full (rest from reference TRBV5-1 and TRBJ2-7): KAGVTQTPRYLIKTRGQQVTLSCSPISGHRSVSWYQQTPGQGLQFLFEYFSETQRNKGNFPGRFSGRQFSNSRSEMNVSTLELGDSALYLCASSFSATGSGAGMYEQYFGPGTRLTVT.

The rearrangement joins TRBV4-1 to TRBJ1-1; 10 bases agree with TRBD1. The CDR3 has 14 amino acids. Trimming cost V 5 bases and J 5 bases; bases outside gene matches: 5. Germline V gene data show CDR1 as MGHRA and CDR2 as YSYEKL. CDR3 protein: CASSWTGGWTEAFF. In nucleotides, the CDR3 is TGCGCCAGCAGCTGGACAGGGGGATGGACTGAAGCTTTCTTT.

The gene calls are TRBV10-2 and TRBJ2-2; TRBD2 matches 8 bases. Germline CDR1 is WSHSY and CDR2 is SAAADI. The CDR3 is 18 amino acids. The ends lost 5 bases at V and 0 bases at J; junction bases unmatched: 11. CDR3 loop: CASSYRGRGAANTGELFF. The CDR3 DNA follows: TGCGCCAGCAGTTATCGAGGGCGGGGGGCCGCGAACACCGGGGAGCTGTTTTTT.

This clone has just one count. The chain combines TRBV27 with TRBJ2-7; maybe TRBD1 (7 bases). V shed 5 bases and J shed 3 bases, with 14 bases lying between them. The CDR3 is made up of 14 amino acids. Germline CDR1 is MNHEY and CDR2 is SMNVEV (reference sequence). This CDR3 reads CASSIDREDYEQYF. The DNA for the CDR3 is TGTGCCAGCAGTATTGACAGGGAGGACTACGAGCAGTACTTC.

This clone appeared a single time. V and J are TRBV7-3 and TRBJ2-3, with D perhaps matching TRBD1 or TRBD2 (5 bases each). The germline V gene encodes CDR1 SGHTA and CDR2 FQGTGA. The CDR3 is 17 residues long. The V end was cut by 1 base, the J end by 2 bases, with 16 bases between. CDR3 in DNA: TGTGCCAGCAGCTTAATGTTCGGGGCAGGGACCACAGATACGCAGTATTTT. Amino acids: CASSLMFGAGTTDTQYF.

V and J are TRBV12-5 and TRBJ2-1; 9 nucleotides align to TRBD2. CDR1 and CDR2 from the germline V gene are LGHNT and FRNRAP. Trimming took 0 bases from V and 4 from J; bases not matched to a gene: 10. The CDR3 sequence is 18 residues long. The CDR3 nucleotides are TGTGCTAGTGGTTTGGTACTTCTGGCGGGGGGGGATTACAATGAGCAGTTCTTC. This translates into CASGLVLLAGGDYNEQFF.

CDR3 sequence (DNA): TGTGCCAGCAGTTTATTCGACAGGGCGGGGTATGGCTACACCTTC. This encodes CASSLFDRAGYGYTF. This rearrangement joins TRBV28 to TRBJ1-2; 7 bases are a match to TRBD1. Germline trimming cut 1 base from V and 5 bases from J; bases unmatched to any gene: 7. This CDR3 is built from 15 residues. Germline lookup yields CDR1 MDHEN and CDR2 SYDVKM.

The V call is TRBV11-2, the J call TRBJ1-5; D not resolved. CDR3 length: 16 residues. V lost 0 bases and J 7 bases, leaving 16 bases between the germline ends. Germline-derived CDR1 and CDR2 are SGHAT and FQNNGV. The CDR3 coding sequence is TGTGCCAGCAGCTTAGATCTATCCCGGGTAGAACAGCCCCAGCATTTT. Protein: CASSLDLSRVEQPQHF.

The chain combines TRBV6-4 with TRBJ1-1; possible D gene TRBD1, 6 bases. Trimming took 9 bases from V and 2 from J, leaving 13 bases between them. The length of the CDR3 is 13 residues. Germline V CDR1 and CDR2: MRHNA, SNTAGT. This CDR3 reads CARGGEENTEAFF. The CDR3 DNA follows: TGTGCCAGAGGGGGGGAGGAAAACACTGAAGCTTTCTTT.

The J gene is TRBJ2-3, the V gene TRBV9; unclear D gene. The CDR3 runs 14 residues. The V gene's germline CDR1 is SGDLS and CDR2 YYNGEE. V was pared by 0 bases and J by 6 bases, with 11 bases between. The CDR3 coding sequence is TGTGCCAGCAGCGTAGTTGGCTTTGAGGATACGCAGTATTTT. This encodes CASSVVGFEDTQYF.

In its sample, this clone was seen a few times. This sequence joins TRBV28 and TRBJ2-5; D could derive from TRBD1 or TRBD2 (5 bases each). The CDR3 extends over 12 amino acids. CDR1 and CDR2 from the germline V gene are MDHEN and SYDVKM. Trimming cost V 6 bases and J 1 base, with 6 bases left between them. CDR3 residues: CASRRGQETQYF. The DNA of the CDR3 is TGTGCCAGCAGGAGGGGCCAAGAGACCCAGTACTTC.

The chain recombines TRBV29-1 with TRBJ1-1; 7 bases fit TRBD1. Germline lookup yields CDR1 SQVTM and CDR2 ANQGSEA. V shed 4 bases and J 3 bases; nucleotides not matched to a gene: 17. This CDR3 is 17 amino acids long. The CDR3 region has the DNA TGCAGCGTTGGGGGGGGTAGAACGACAGGGTATGACACTGAAGCTTTCTTT. It yields the protein CSVGGGRTTGYDTEAFF.

This clone came up once. The rearrangement joins TRBV19 to TRBJ1-5; unclear D gene. Per germline, CDR1 LNHDA and CDR2 SQIVND (reference sequence). Trimming pared 6 bases from V and 6 bases from J, leaving 15 bases between. This CDR3 spans 14 amino acids. In DNA form, the CDR3 reads TGTGCCAGTAGACGCCCATCGTCGGGTCAGCCCCAGCATTTT. The encoded protein is CASRRPSSGQPQHF. Variable domain in full (rest from reference TRBV19 and TRBJ1-5): DGGITQSPKYLFRKEGQNVTLSCEQNLNHDAMYWYRQDPGQGLRLIYYSQIVNDFQKGDIAEGYSVSREKKESFPLTVTSAQKNPTAFYLCASRRPSSGQPQHFGDGTRLSIL.

In nucleotides, the CDR3 is TGTGCAGAGGAACTAGGGGCAGATACGCAGTATTTT. Translation: CAEELGADTQYF. This chain joins TRBV7-9 and TRBJ2-3; D is tentatively TRBD1 or TRBD2 (5 bases each). CDR3 length: 12 amino acids. CDR1 and CDR2 (germline): SEHNR, FQNEAQ (reference sequence).

The chain employs TRBV6-1 and TRBJ2-5, with 9 bases lining up with TRBD1. The V and J ends lost 6 bases and 3 bases, in that order; junction bases with no gene match: 8. Germline V gives CDR1 MNHNS, CDR2 SASEGT. The CDR3 is made up of 15 amino acids. The CDR3 DNA sequence: TGTGCCAGCAGCGGCCATACAGGGGGCGAAGAGACCCAGTACTTC. It is translated as CASSGHTGGEETQYF.

This chain uses TRBV5-1 with TRBJ2-7; D perhaps matches TRBD2 (5 bases). Trimming cost V 2 bases and J 0 bases, with 12 bases left between them. The CDR3 sequence is 15 residues long. Germline V gene sequence: CDR1 SGHRS, CDR2 YFSETQ. The CDR3 region has the DNA TGCGCCAGCAGCTTACTGGCGGGCAGCTCCTACGAGCAGTACTTC. It yields the protein CASSLLAGSSYEQYF. Filled out from reference TRBV5-1 and TRBJ2-7, the complete variable domain reads KAGVTQTPRYLIKTRGQQVTLSCSPISGHRSVSWYQQTPGQGLQFLFEYFSETQRNKGNFPGRFSGRQFSNSRSEMNVSTLELGDSALYLCASSLLAGSSYEQYFGPGTRLTVT.

This chain joins TRBV28 and TRBJ2-7, with D tentatively TRBD1 (6 bases). Germline V lookup: CDR1 MDHEN, CDR2 SYDVKM. Trimming removed 2 bases at V and 3 bases at J, with 8 bases between. CDR3 length equals 13 residues. The CDR3 loop reads CASSLNRDYEQYF. The CDR3 DNA reads as TGTGCCAGCAGTTTAAACAGGGACTACGAGCAGTACTTC.

By share, this clone counts as medium-sized. This rearrangement joins TRBV5-6 to TRBJ1-2; D is unresolved. The CDR3 sequence is 14 residues long. Trimming took off 3 bases at V and 3 bases at J, with 12 bases between the two ends. Germline V gene lookup returns CDR1 SGHDT and CDR2 YYEEEE. The CDR3 coding sequence is TGTGCCAGCAGCTCACCCCCGTCCTACTATGGCTACACCTTC. Residues: CASSSPPSYYGYTF.

The chain recombines TRBV9 with TRBJ2-7; the match to TRBD2 covers 12 bases. Looked up from germline, CDR1 is SGDLS and CDR2 is YYNGEE. CDR3 length: 16 amino acids. The V segment lost 6 bases and the J segment 6 bases; nucleotides outside the gene matches: 13. In nucleotides, the CDR3 is TGTGCCAGCATTATTAACCCTAGCGGGAGGGCCTGCGAGCAGTACTTC. Protein: CASIINPSGRACEQYF.

The chain couples TRBV6-5 to TRBJ2-2; the D gene is possibly TRBD1 (6 bases). The CDR3 totals 16 residues. Between the trimmed V and J ends, which lost 2 bases and 4 bases, there was a span of 14 bases. Per the germline V gene, CDR1 is MNHEY and CDR2 is SVGAGI. The chain's CDR3 is CASSYPIQGRTGELFF. The CDR3 coding sequence is TGTGCCAGCAGTTACCCCATCCAGGGGCGCACCGGGGAGCTGTTTTTT.

The J gene is TRBJ1-4, the V gene TRBV18, with TRBD1 matching 9 bases. Looked up from germline, CDR1 is KGHSH and CDR2 is LQKENI. The V gene end was trimmed by 2 bases and the J gene end by 2 bases; junction bases not matched to a gene: 6. CDR3 size: 17 residues. The CDR3 DNA follows: TGTGCCAGCTCACCAACAGGGGGCTTTTTGACTAATGAAAAACTGTTTTTT. Its translation: CASSPTGGFLTNEKLFF.

The J gene is TRBJ1-5, the V gene TRBV6-9, with TRBD1 as a possible D gene (6 bases). The V end was cut by 9 bases, the J end by 0 bases, with 15 bases between. The CDR3 spans 15 residues. Germline assignment: CDR1 MNHGY and CDR2 SVAAGI. The CDR3 here is CARLHRVHSNQPQHF. The CDR3 nucleotides read TGTGCCAGGCTACACAGGGTCCATAGCAATCAGCCCCAGCATTTT.

The chain employs TRBV19 and TRBJ2-4; 10 bases are shared with TRBD1. V dropped 1 base and J dropped 0; count of bases not matched to a gene: 3. Germline lookup yields CDR1 LNHDA and CDR2 SQIVND (reference sequence). The CDR3 consists of 17 residues. CDR3 in amino acids: CASSIGGQGRAKNIQYF. CDR3 coding DNA: TGTGCCAGTAGTATAGGGGGACAGGGGAGAGCCAAAAACATTCAGTACTTC. The full variable domain, with the rest looked up from reference TRBV19 and TRBJ2-4, is DGGITQSPKYLFRKEGQNVTLSCEQNLNHDAMYWYRQDPGQGLRLIYYSQIVNDFQKGDIAEGYSVSREKKESFPLTVTSAQKNPTAFYLCASSIGGQGRAKNIQYFGAGTRLSVL.

The J gene is TRBJ2-5, the V gene TRBV10-3, with D uncertain. Germline V gene data show CDR1 as ENHRY and CDR2 as SYGVKD. The CDR3 totals 14 residues. Trimming removed 3 bases at V and 5 bases at J, with 13 bases between. The CDR3 protein is CAISDPPNTETQYF. CDR3 sequence (DNA): TGTGCCATCAGTGATCCTCCCAACACGGAGACCCAGTACTTC.

The V gene is TRBV10-3, the J gene TRBJ2-7, with 13 bases fitting TRBD2. V was clipped by 10 bases and J by 6 bases; unmatched bases: 6. Germline CDR1 is ENHRY and CDR2 is SYGVKD. CDR3 length equals 13 residues. The DNA of the CDR3 is TGTGCCAGCGGACTAGCGGGAGTCGGCGAGCAGTACTTC. It codes for CASGLAGVGEQYF.

The chain joins TRBV5-4 to TRBJ2-7; 9 bases align to TRBD1. This CDR3 is 16 amino acids long. CDR1 is SGHNT, CDR2 YYREEE, per germline (reference sequence). V lost 3 bases and J lost 3; bases outside the gene matches: 10. In nucleotides, the CDR3 is TGTGCCAGCAGCTCCGGTCCGGGACAGGGCGACTACGAGCAGTACTTC. Residues: CASSSGPGQGDYEQYF.

The chain has TRBV2 and TRBJ2-7; D gene uncertain. This CDR3 region has 12 residues. Trimming pared 6 bases from V and 5 bases from J, leaving 11 bases between. CDR1 is SNHLY, CDR2 FYNNEI, per germline. The CDR3: CASRYKFDEQYF. The DNA for the CDR3 is TGTGCCAGCAGGTACAAGTTCGACGAGCAGTACTTC.

This sequence joins TRBV10-1 and TRBJ1-6; 7 positions agree with TRBD1. V lost 8 bases to trimming and J lost 0 bases; unmatched junction nucleotides: 13. Germline CDR1 and CDR2: WNHNN and SYGVQD (reference sequence). The CDR3 covers 18 residues. CDR3 residues: CASPRGTASSSYNSPLHF. CDR3 DNA sequence: TGCGCCAGCCCGAGAGGGACAGCCAGCAGCTCCTATAATTCACCCCTCCACTTT.

The rearrangement joins TRBV5-8 to TRBJ2-1; 7 bases line up with TRBD1. Unmatched junction bases numbered 9, after V lost 5 bases and J lost 4 bases. The CDR3 is made up of 15 amino acids. Germline loops: CDR1 SGHTS, CDR2 YDEGEE. For the CDR3, the DNA is TGTGCCAGCAGTCAGCGACAGGGATGGTACAATGAGCAGTTCTTC. Its translation is CASSQRQGWYNEQFF.

The J gene is TRBJ2-6, the V gene TRBV2, with a possible D match to TRBD1 (6 bases). Germline V gene sequence: CDR1 SNHLY, CDR2 FYNNEI. CDR3 length: 14 amino acids. The V end lost 8 bases, the J end lost 0 bases, and 8 bases lay between the germline ends. The CDR3 sequence: CASQGISGANVLTF. CDR3 coding DNA: TGTGCCAGCCAGGGGATCTCTGGGGCCAACGTCCTGACTTTC.

The J gene is TRBJ2-7, the V gene TRBV19, with 9 positions matching TRBD2. The junction had 7 bases not matched to a gene; V was cut back by 5 bases and J by 5 bases. The CDR3 contains 14 residues. Germline CDR1 and CDR2: LNHDA and SQIVND (reference sequence). CDR3 sequence: CASSVSGSLNEQYF. Here the CDR3 DNA reads TGTGCCAGTAGTGTTAGCGGGAGTTTAAACGAGCAGTACTTC.